A single sample gave rise to the 9 T cell receptor beta chains below, sequenced in a study of T cells in Graves' hyperthyroidism and ophthalmopathy. Amplification of TCR beta CDR3 regions used RNA as the template. A first-round RT-PCR of the TCR CDR3 used the HTBI primer set. Using its own MiXCR run on the multiplex PCR reads, TCRdb lists one record per CDR3 protein. The sample yields under 350,000 distinct CDR3 sequences, roughly 18% seen once. The sample comprised blood. Receptors were obtained from a woman aged 45 to 65 with Graves' hyperthyroidism.

This clonotype was counted many times. The genes are TRBV5-1 and TRBJ1-2; no clear D. CDR1 and CDR2 (germline): SGHRS, YFSETQ. The V end lost 0 bases, the J end lost 8 bases, and 11 bases lay between the germline ends. The CDR3 consists of 13 residues. The CDR3 nucleotides read TGCGCCAGCAGCTTGGGACGATCGGGCGGCTACACCTTC. Translating gives CASSLGRSGGYTF.

At least ten counts were recorded for this clonotype. This sequence joins TRBV5-1 and TRBJ2-3; D gene ambiguous. Between the trimmed V and J ends, which lost 7 bases and 0 bases, there was a span of 12 bases. Germline V lookup: CDR1 SGHRS, CDR2 YFSETQ. This CDR3 is 14 amino acids long. The CDR3 nucleotides are TGCGCCAGCCAAAAAGGTTTTAGCACAGATACGCAGTATTTT. Amino acid sequence: CASQKGFSTDTQYF.

This clonotype was found many times. The chain links TRBV2 to TRBJ2-1, with 11 bases fitting TRBD2. CDR3 size: 15 residues. Trimming took 5 bases from V and 7 from J; bases not matched to a gene: 7. Germline lookup yields CDR1 SNHLY and CDR2 FYNNEI. CDR3 nucleotides: TGTGCCAGCAGTTACGGGACTAGCGGCATGAATGAGCAGTTCTTC. It yields the protein CASSYGTSGMNEQFF.

This clonotype has ten or more counts. The chain joins TRBV6-1 to TRBJ2-7; tentatively, D is TRBD2 (6 bases). Trimming removed 8 bases at V and 4 bases at J, with 9 bases between. The CDR3 has 11 residues. Germline lookup yields CDR1 MNHNS and CDR2 SASEGT. CDR3 region: CASGGVYEQYF. The CDR3 DNA is TGTGCCAGCGGAGGGGTGTACGAGCAGTACTTC.

The CDR3 DNA reads TGCGCCAGCAGCTTGGCCACAGGGGGCACAGGAAACACCATATATTTT. Translating it yields CASSLATGGTGNTIYF. The chain links TRBV5-1 to TRBJ1-3; 9 bases fit TRBD1. This CDR3 is built from 16 residues. The junction had 5 bases not matched to a gene; V was cut back by 0 bases and J by 4 bases. The germline gives CDR1 SGHRS, CDR2 YFSETQ.

This clonotype appeared many times. This chain uses TRBV5-1 with TRBJ1-1; 12 bases agree with TRBD1. J gave up 5 bases and V 8 bases, and 4 bases lay outside the gene matches. Per the germline V gene, CDR1 is SGHRS and CDR2 is YFSETQ. The CDR3 is made up of 13 amino acids. CDR3 nucleotide sequence: TGCGCCAGTGGGACAGGGGGCGAAACTGAAGCTTTCTTT. Translated, it gives CASGTGGETEAFF.

CDR3 in amino acids: CASSVTGGTNYGYTF. The CDR3 DNA sequence: TGTGCCAGTAGTGTCACAGGGGGCACAAACTATGGCTACACCTTC. The J gene is TRBJ1-2, the V gene TRBV19; TRBD1 matches 9 bases. Looked up from germline, CDR1 is LNHDA and CDR2 is SQIVND (reference sequence). The CDR3 is 15 amino acids. V dropped 5 bases and J dropped 2; count of bases not matched to a gene: 6.

This clonotype was seen at least ten times. The chain links TRBV3-1 to TRBJ1-5; 7 bases fit TRBD1. V shed 0 bases, J shed 5 bases, and the junction held 16 bases outside the gene matches. There are 19 residues in the CDR3. Germline assignment: CDR1 LGHDT and CDR2 YNNKEL (reference sequence). CDR3 sequence (DNA): TGTGCCAGCAGCCAAGATTCGGGACAGTCACTTTCTGGCCATCAGCCCCAGCATTTT. It codes for CASSQDSGQSLSGHQPQHF.

This clonotype turned up a few times. This chain connects TRBV10-3 to TRBJ2-1; D is possibly TRBD2 (6 bases). V lost 0 bases to trimming and J lost 9 bases, with 21 bases between them. From germline, CDR1 is ENHRY and CDR2 SYGVKD. There are 17 residues in the CDR3. The CDR3 is CAISESRGKALHGEQFF. CDR3 coding DNA: TGTGCCATCAGTGAGTCCCGGGGGAAGGCATTACATGGTGAGCAGTTCTTC.